This T cell receptor (beta chain) was profiled in a study of OX40 agonist ivuxolimab in advanced cancers. Remarks on this clone: No antigen is known for it.

The V end was cut by 0 bases, the J end by 6 bases, with 2 bases between. The CDR3 runs 12 residues. Germline lookup yields CDR1 MNHEY and CDR2 SMNVEV (reference sequence). General study results and limits: Partial responders treated at 0.1-3.0 mg/kg exhibited clonal expansion among the lowest measured. Mean expanded clone counts were higher in CD8+ than CD4+ T cells.

Here immunoSEQ multiplex PCR was the method, and the copy in TCRdb shows in-frame clones only, minus some. The sample has about 64,000 clones, roughly 81% seen once; the top ten hold roughly 9.2%. Blood sampling was done at baseline, cycle 4 day 1, and cycle 7 day 1. The TCR originated in an adult with an advanced solid tumor such as melanoma, head and neck, liver or kidney cancer. Sequencing used CD4+ or CD8+ T cells sorted from blood, obtained in a trial of the OX40 agonist ivuxolimab. The V call is TRBV27, the J call TRBJ2-2, with D unclear. In DNA, the CDR3 is TGTGCCAGCAGTTTATCTTCCGGGGAGCTGTTTTTT. Residues: CASSLSSGELFF.